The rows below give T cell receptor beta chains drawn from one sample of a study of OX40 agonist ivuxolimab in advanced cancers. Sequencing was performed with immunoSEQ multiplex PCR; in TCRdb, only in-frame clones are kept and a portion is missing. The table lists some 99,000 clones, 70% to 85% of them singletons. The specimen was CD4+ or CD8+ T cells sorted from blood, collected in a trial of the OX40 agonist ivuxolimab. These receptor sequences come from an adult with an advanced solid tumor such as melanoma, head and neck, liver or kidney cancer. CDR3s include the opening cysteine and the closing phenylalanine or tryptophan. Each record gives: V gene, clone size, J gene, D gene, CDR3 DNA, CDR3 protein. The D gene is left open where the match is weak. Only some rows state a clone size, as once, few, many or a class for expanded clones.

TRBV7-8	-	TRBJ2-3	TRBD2	TGTGCCACCTATAGCGGGAGGGTTATCTCCCAGGATACGCAGTATTTT	CATYSGRVISQDTQYF
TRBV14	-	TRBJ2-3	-	TGTGCCAGCAGCCAAACGTCGCCTAGTACGCAGTATTTT	CASSQTSPSTQYF
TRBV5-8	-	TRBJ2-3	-	TGTGCCAGCAGCTTGGTCGGCCCTCCCACAGATACGCAGTATTTT	CASSLVGPPTDTQYF
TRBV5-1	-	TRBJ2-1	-	TGCGCCAGCAGCCTCGTCGGGGGCTACAATGAGCAGTTCTTC	CASSLVGGYNEQFF
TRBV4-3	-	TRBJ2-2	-	TGCGCCAGCAGCCAAGGGCCCACGGGTAACACCGGGGAGCTGTTTTTT	CASSQGPTGNTGELFF
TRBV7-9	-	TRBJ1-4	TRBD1	TGTGCCAGCAGCAGCCGGACAGGGGGCGCGGAAAAACTGTTTTTT	CASSSRTGGAEKLFF
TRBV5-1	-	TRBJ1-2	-	TGCGCCAGCAGCTTCGAAACCGTGAGGGGCTACACCTTC	CASSFETVRGYTF
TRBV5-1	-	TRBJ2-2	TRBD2	TGCGCCAGCAGCCCCGGACTAGCGGGAGGGCCTTCGGTCGGGGAGCTGTTTTTT	CASSPGLAGGPSVGELFF
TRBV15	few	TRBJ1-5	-	TGTGCCACCAGCAGGGGCACTCAGCCCCAGCATTTT	CATSRGTQPQHF
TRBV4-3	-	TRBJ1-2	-	TGCGCCAGCAGCCAGGGGGCGAACTATGGCTACACCTTC	CASSQGANYGYTF
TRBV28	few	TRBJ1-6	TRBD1	TGTGCCAGCAGTCTGAGGGACAGGGGGGGATCACCCCTCCACTTT	CASSLRDRGGSPLHF
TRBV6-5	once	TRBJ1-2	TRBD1	TGTGCCAGCAGTACTCGGACAGGGCGGGCCTATGGCTACACCTTC	CASSTRTGRAYGYTF
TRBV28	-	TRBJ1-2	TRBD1	TGTGCCAGCAGTTTATTGACAGGGGGCAGGGGCTACACCTTC	CASSLLTGGRGYTF
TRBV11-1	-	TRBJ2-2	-	TGTGCCAGCAGCTCCTACACCGGGGAGCTGTTTTTT	CASSSYTGELFF
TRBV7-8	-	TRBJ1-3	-	TGTGCCAGCAGCTTAGCGGACCGAAACTCTGGAAACACCATATATTTT	CASSLADRNSGNTIYF
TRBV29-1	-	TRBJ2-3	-	TGCAGCAAGACTGAGAGCGATACGCAGTATTTT	CSKTESDTQYF
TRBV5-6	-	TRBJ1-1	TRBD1	TGTGCCAGCAGCTGGGACAGGGGGGGGCAGAGGACTGAAGCTTTCTTT	CASSWDRGGQRTEAFF
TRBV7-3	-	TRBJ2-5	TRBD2	TGTGCCAGCAGCTCACGCGGGGGGGCCCAGGAGACCCAGTACTTC	CASSSRGGAQETQYF
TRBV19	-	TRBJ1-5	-	TGTGCCAGTAGGGCGCGTAATCAGCCCCAGCATTTT	CASRARNQPQHF
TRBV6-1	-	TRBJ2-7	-	TGTGCCAGCAGTGAAGCAGGCTACGAGCAGTACTTC	CASSEAGYEQYF
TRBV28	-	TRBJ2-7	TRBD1	TGTGCCAGCAGGCGGGACAGGGCGACCTACGAGCAGTACTTC	CASRRDRATYEQYF
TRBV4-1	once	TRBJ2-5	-	TGCGCCAGCAGCGTAATGGTGGCGGGAGAGACCCAGTACTTC	CASSVMVAGETQYF
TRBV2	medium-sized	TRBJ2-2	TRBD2	TGTGCCAGCAGTGTGGCGGGAGTAGGAAGCGGGGAGCTGTTTTTT	CASSVAGVGSGELFF